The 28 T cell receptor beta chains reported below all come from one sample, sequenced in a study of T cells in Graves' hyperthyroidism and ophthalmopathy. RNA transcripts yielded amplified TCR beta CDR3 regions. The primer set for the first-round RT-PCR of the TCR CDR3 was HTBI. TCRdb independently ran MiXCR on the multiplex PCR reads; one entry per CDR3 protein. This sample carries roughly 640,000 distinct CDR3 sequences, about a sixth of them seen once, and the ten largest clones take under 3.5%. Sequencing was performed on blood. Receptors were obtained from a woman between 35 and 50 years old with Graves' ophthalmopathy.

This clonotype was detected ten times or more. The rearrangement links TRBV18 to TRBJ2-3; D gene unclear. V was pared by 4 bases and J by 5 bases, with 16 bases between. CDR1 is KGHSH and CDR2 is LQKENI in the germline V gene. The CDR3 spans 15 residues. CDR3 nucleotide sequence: TGTGCCAGCTCACTCGGACGGGCCGTAGGAGATACGCAGTATTTT. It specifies CASSLGRAVGDTQYF. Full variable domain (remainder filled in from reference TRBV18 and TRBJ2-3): NAGVMQNPRHLVRRRGQEARLRCSPMKGHSHVYWYRQLPEEGLKFMVYLQKENIIDESGMPKERFSAEFPKEGPSILRIQQVVRGDSAAYFCASSLGRAVGDTQYFGPGTRLTVL.

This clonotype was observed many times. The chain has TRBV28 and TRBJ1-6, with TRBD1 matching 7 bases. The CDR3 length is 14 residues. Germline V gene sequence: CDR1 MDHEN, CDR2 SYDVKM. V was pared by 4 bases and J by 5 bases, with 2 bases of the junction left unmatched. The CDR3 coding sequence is TGTGCCAGCAGTTCGACAGGGAATAATTCACCCCTCCACTTT. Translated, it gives CASSSTGNNSPLHF.

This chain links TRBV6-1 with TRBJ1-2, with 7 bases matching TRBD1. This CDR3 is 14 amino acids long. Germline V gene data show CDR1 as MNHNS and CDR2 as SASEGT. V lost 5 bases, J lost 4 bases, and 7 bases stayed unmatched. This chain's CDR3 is CASSTQDRRYGYTF. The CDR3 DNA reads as TGTGCCAGCAGTACCCAGGACAGGCGCTATGGCTACACCTTC.

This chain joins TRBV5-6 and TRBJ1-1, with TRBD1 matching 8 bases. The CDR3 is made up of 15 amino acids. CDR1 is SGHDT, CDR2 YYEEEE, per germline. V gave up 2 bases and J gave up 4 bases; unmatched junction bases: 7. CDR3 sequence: CASSFEQGVSTEAFF. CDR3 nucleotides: TGTGCCAGCAGCTTTGAACAGGGGGTTTCCACTGAAGCTTTCTTT.

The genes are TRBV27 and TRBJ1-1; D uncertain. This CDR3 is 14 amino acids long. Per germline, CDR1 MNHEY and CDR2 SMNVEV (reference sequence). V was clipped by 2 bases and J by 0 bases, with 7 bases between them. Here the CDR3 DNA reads TGTGCCAGCAGTTTAAGCGTGATGAACACTGAAGCTTTCTTT. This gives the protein CASSLSVMNTEAFF.

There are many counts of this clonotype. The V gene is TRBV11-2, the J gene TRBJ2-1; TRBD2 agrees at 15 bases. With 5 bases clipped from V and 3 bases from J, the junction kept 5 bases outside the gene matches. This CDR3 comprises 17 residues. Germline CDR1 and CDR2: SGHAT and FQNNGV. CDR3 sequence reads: CASSPGLAGGGYNEQFF. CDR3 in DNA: TGTGCCAGCAGCCCGGGACTAGCGGGAGGTGGCTACAATGAGCAGTTCTTC.

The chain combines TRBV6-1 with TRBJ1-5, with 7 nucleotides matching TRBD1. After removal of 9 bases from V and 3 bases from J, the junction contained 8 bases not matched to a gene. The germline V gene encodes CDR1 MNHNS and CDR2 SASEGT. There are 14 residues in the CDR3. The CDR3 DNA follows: TGTGCCAGTAGTATGGGACAGCCCAATCAGCCCCAGCATTTT. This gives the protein CASSMGQPNQPQHF.

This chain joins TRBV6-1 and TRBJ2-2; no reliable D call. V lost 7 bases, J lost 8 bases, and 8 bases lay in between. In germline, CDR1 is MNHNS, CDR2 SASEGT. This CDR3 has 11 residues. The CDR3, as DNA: TGTGCCAGCACATGGTCAGGGGAGCTGTTTTTT. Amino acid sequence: CASTWSGELFF.

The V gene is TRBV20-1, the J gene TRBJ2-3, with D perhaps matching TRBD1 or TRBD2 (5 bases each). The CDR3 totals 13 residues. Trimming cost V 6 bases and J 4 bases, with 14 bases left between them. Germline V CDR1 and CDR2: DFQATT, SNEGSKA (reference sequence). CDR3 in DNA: TGCAGTGCCCCGGGACCGCCGGCAGATACGCAGTATTTT. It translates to CSAPGPPADTQYF.

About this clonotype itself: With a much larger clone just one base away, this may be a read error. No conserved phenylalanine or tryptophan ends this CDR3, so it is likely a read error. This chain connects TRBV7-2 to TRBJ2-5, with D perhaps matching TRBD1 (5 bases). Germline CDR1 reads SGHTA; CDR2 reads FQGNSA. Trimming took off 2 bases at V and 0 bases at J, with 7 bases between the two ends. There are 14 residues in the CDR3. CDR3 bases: TGTGCCAGCAGCTTAAGGGGTTACCAAGAGACCCAGTACCTC. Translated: CASSLRGYQETQYL.

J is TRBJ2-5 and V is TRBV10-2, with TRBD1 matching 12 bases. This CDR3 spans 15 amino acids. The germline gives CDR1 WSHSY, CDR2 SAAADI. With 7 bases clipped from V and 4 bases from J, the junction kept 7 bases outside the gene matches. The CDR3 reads CASTAGQGAGETQYF. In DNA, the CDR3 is TGCGCCAGCACCGCGGGACAGGGGGCGGGAGAGACCCAGTACTTC.

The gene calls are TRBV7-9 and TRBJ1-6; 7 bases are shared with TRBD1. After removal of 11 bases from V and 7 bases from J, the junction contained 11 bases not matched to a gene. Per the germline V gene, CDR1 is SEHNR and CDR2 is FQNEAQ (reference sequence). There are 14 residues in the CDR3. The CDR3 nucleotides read TGTGCCGGCGAGGGGGCCACCCGGAATTCACCCCTCCACTTT. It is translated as CAGEGATRNSPLHF.

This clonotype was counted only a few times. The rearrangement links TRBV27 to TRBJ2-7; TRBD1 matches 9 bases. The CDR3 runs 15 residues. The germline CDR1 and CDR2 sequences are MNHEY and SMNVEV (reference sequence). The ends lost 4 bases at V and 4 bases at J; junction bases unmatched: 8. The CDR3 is CASSSGQGILYEQYF. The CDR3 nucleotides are TGTGCCAGCAGTTCGGGACAGGGAATACTGTACGAGCAGTACTTC.

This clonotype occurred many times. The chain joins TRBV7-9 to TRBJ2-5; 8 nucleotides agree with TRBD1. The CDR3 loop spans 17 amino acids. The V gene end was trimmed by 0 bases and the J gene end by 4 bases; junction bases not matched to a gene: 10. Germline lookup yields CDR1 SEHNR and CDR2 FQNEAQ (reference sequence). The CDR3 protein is CASSLALTDRGGETQYF. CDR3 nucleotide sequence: TGTGCCAGCAGCTTAGCCCTCACCGACAGGGGAGGAGAGACCCAGTACTTC.

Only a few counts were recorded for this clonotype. The CDR3 DNA is TGCAGTGCTAGAGTATTTCCTTTCGGCGGGAGGCTACTAAACATTCAGTACTTC. Protein sequence: CSARVFPFGGRLLNIQYF. The chain carries TRBV20-1 and TRBJ2-4, with 8 bases fitting TRBD2. The CDR3 spans 18 residues. The junction had 17 bases not matched to a gene; V was cut back by 1 base and J by 6 bases. CDR1 and CDR2 from the germline V gene are DFQATT and SNEGSKA (reference sequence).

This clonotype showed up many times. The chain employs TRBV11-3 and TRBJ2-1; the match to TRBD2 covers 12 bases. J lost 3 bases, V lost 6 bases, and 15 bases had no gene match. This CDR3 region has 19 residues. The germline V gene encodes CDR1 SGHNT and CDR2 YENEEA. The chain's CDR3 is CASSPGWTSGTTNYNEQFF. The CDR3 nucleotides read TGTGCCAGCAGTCCCGGGTGGACTAGCGGGACGACGAACTACAATGAGCAGTTCTTC.

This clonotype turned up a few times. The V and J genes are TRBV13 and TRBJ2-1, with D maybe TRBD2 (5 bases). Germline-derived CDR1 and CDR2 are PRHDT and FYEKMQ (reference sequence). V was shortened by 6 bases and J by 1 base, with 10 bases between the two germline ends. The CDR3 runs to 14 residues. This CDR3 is CASRRASSYNEQFF. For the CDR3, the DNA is TGTGCCAGCAGGCGGGCCTCATCCTACAATGAGCAGTTCTTC.

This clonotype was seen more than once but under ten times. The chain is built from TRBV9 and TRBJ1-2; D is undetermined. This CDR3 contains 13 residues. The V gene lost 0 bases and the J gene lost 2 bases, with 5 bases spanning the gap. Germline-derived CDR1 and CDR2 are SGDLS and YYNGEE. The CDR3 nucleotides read TGTGCCAGCAGCGTAGAACAGAACTATGGCTACACCTTC. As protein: CASSVEQNYGYTF.

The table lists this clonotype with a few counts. CDR3 sequence: CASSPPSGGHEQYF. CDR3 DNA sequence: TGTGCCAGCTCACCACCCTCGGGTGGACACGAGCAGTACTTC. V and J are TRBV18 and TRBJ2-7, with unresolved D. Germline CDR1 KGHSH, CDR2 LQKENI. V was clipped by 0 bases and J by 5 bases, with 11 bases between them. The CDR3 runs to 14 residues.

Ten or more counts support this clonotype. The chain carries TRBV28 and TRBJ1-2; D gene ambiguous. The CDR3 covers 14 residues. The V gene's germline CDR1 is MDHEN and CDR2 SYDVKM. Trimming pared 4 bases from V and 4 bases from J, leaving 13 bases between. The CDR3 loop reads CASSSGEGTYGYTF. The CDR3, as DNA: TGTGCCAGCAGTTCCGGAGAGGGCACCTATGGCTACACCTTC.

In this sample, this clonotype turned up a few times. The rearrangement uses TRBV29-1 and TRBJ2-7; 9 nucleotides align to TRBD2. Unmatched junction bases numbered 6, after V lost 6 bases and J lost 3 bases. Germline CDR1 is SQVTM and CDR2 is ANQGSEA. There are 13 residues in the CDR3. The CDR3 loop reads CSVQVAGDYEQYF. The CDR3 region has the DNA TGCAGCGTACAAGTAGCGGGAGACTACGAGCAGTACTTC.

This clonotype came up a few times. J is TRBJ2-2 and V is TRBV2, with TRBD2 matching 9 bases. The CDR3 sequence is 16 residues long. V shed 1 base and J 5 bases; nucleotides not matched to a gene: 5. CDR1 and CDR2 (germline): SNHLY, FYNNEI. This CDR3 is CASSEGAGGPTGELFF. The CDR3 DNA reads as TGTGCCAGCAGTGAAGGGGCGGGGGGGCCGACCGGGGAGCTGTTTTTT. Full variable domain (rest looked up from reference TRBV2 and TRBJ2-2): EPEVTQTPSHQVTQMGQEVILRCVPISNHLYFYWYRQILGQKVEFLVSFYNNEISEKSEIFDDQFSVERPDGSNFTLKIRSTKLEDSAMYFCASSEGAGGPTGELFFGEGSRLTVL.

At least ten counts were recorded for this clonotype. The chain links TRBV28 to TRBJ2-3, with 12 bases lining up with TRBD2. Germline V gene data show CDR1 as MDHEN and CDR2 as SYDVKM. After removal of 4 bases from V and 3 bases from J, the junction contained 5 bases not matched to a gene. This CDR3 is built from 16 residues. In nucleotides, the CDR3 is TGTGCCAGCAGTTCTAGCGGGAGGGGGGGGACAGATACGCAGTATTTT. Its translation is CASSSSGRGGTDTQYF.

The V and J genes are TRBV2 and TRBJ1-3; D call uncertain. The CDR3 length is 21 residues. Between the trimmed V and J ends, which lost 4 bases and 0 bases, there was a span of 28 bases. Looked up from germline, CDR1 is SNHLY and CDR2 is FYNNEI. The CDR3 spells CASSVGIRFVAPGPSGNTIYF. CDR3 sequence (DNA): TGTGCCAGCAGTGTGGGGATACGGTTTGTAGCACCCGGGCCCTCTGGAAACACCATATATTTT.

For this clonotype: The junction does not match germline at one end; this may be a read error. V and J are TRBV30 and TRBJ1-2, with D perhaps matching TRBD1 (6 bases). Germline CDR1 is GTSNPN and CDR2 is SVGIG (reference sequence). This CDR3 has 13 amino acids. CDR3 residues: CAWSVQDSYGHTF. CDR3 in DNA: TGTGCCTGGAGTGTACAGGACAGCTATGGCCACACCTTC.

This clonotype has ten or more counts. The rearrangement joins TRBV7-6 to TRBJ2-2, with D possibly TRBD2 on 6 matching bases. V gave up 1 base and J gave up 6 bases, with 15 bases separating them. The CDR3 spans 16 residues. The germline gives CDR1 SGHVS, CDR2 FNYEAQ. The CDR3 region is CASSLETGVMAGELFF. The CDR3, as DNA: TGTGCCAGCAGCTTAGAAACGGGGGTGATGGCCGGGGAGCTGTTTTTT.

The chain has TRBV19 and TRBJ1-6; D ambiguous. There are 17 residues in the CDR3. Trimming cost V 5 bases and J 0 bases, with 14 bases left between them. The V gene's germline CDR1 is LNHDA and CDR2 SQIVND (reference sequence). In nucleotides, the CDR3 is TGTGCCAGTAGTCTCCGGACGGAGAGCTCCTATAATTCACCCCTCCACTTT. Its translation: CASSLRTESSYNSPLHF.

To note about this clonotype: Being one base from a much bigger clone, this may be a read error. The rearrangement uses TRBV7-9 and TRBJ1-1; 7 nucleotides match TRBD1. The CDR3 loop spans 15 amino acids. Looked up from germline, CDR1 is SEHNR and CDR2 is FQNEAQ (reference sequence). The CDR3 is CASSSRDRLNTEASF. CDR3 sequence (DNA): TGTGCCAGCAGCTCCCGGGACAGACTAAACACTGAAGCTTCCTTT.